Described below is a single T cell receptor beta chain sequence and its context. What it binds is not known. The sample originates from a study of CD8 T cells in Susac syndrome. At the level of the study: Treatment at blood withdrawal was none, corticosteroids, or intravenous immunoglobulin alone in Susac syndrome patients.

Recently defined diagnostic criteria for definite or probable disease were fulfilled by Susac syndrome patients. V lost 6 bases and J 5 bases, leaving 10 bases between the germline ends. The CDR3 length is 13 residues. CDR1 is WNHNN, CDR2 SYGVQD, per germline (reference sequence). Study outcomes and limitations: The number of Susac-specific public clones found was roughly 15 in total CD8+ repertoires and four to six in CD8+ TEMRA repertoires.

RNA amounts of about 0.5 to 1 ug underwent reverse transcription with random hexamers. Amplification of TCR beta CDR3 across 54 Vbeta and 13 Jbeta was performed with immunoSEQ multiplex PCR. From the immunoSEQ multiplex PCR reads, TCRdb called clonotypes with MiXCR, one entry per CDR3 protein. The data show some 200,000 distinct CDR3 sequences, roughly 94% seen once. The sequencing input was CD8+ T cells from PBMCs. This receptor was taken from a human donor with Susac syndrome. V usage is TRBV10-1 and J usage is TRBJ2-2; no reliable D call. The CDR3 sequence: CASSADGTGELFF. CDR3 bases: TGCGCCAGCAGCGCGGATGGGACCGGGGAGCTGTTTTTT.